This T cell receptor (beta chain) originates from a study of blood T cell repertoires in COVID-19. Study context: Acute-phase and convalescent COVID-19 samples originated in the United States, Italy and Spain. Sources were T cells, B-cell-depleted T cells, or PBMCs; the material itself was cDNA or gDNA.

Original processing methods: Amplification with reference gene primers provided the estimates of nucleated cell counts. This table comes from immunoSEQ multiplex PCR, and its TCRdb copy is limited to in-frame clones, with some not included. The DNA was the basis for D and trimming; V, J and clone size are from that table. Among 150,000 to 200,000 clones, approximately 91% were seen once, and the ten largest hold approximately 2.1%. The germline V and J ends were trimmed by 4 bases and 11 bases, with 21 bases remaining between them. Germline V lookup: CDR1 MNHNY, CDR2 SVGAGI (reference sequence). The CDR3 extends over 16 amino acids.

The sample taken for sequencing was peripheral blood. The chain joins TRBV6-6 to TRBJ1-6; D is unclear. The clonotype originates from a man in his 70s with active or convalescent COVID-19. CDR3 nucleotide sequence: TGTGCCAGCAGTTCTACCGGGCTAAAAAGCGGGGCACCCCTCCACTTT. Protein sequence: CASSSTGLKSGAPLHF.